The present T cell receptor beta chain was sequenced within a study of T cell therapy after organ transplantation. Study at large: Patients received a median of 1.92 x 10^8 CMV-specific T cells over 2 to 6 infusions.

Sequenced by immunoSEQ multiplex PCR; TCRdb stores in-frame clones only, minus some. The table records around 50,000 clones, roughly 93% of them present only once. V shed 10 bases, J shed 5 bases, and the junction held 11 bases outside the gene matches. This CDR3 comprises 13 residues. The germline V gene has CDR1 LNHDA and CDR2 SQIVND (reference sequence). Whole-study findings and limits: Poor CD8+ T cell yield may explain few expansions in nonresponders. Nonresponder repertoires showed strong pretherapy expansions, barely changing post-therapy.

On this clone itself: Its antigen is not known.

The chain links TRBV19 to TRBJ2-7; the match to TRBD2 covers 7 bases. Here the sequenced sample was CD8+ T cells from blood, taken before autologous CMV-specific T cell therapy. This TCR derives from a human patient who had received a solid organ transplant and had CMV disease. CDR3 sequence (DNA): TGTGCCATCCCCCCAGCGGGATGCAACGAGCAGTACTTC. This sequence encodes CAIPPAGCNEQYF.